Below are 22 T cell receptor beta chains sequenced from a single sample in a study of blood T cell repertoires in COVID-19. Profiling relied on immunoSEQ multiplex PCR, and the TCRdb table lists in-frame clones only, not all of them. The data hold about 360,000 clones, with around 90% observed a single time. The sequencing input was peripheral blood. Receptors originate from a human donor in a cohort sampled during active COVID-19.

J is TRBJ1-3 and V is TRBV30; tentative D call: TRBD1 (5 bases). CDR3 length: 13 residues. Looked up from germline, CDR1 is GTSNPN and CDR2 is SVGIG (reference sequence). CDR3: CGFQGDNGNTIYF. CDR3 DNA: TGTGGGTTTCAGGGTGACAATGGGAACACCATATATTTT.

CDR3 protein: CASSEMANTEAFF. CDR3 nucleotide sequence: TGCGCCAGCAGTGAAATGGCGAACACTGAAGCTTTCTTT. V gene TRBV10-1 combines with J gene TRBJ1-1; no clear D gene. Trimming shortened V by 3 bases and J by 1 base, and 6 bases separated the two germline ends. This CDR3 spans 13 amino acids. CDR1 WNHNN and CDR2 SYGVQD come from the germline V gene (reference sequence).

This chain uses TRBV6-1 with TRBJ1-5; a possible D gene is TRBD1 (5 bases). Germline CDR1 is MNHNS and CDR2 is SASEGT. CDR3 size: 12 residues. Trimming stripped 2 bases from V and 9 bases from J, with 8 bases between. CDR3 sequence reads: CASSEPGLPQHF. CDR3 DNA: TGTGCCAGCAGTGAACCAGGGTTGCCCCAGCATTTT.

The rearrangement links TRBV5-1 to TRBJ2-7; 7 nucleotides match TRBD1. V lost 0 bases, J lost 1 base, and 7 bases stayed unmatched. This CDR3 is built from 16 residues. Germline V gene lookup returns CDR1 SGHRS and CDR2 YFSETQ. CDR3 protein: CASSLEYGDRSYEQYF. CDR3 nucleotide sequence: TGCGCCAGCAGCTTGGAGTATGGGGACAGATCCTACGAGCAGTACTTC. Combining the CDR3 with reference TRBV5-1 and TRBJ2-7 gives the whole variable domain KAGVTQTPRYLIKTRGQQVTLSCSPISGHRSVSWYQQTPGQGLQFLFEYFSETQRNKGNFPGRFSGRQFSNSRSEMNVSTLELGDSALYLCASSLEYGDRSYEQYFGPGTRLTVT.

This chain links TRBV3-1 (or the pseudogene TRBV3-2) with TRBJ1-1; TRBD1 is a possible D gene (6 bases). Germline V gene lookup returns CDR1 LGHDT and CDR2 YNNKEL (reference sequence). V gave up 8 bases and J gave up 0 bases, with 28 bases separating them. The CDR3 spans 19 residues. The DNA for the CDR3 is TGTGCCAGCGGCACGGTGGGGGCCCCAATTAAAGAGATGAACACTGAAGCTTTCTTT. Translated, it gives CASGTVGAPIKEMNTEAFF.

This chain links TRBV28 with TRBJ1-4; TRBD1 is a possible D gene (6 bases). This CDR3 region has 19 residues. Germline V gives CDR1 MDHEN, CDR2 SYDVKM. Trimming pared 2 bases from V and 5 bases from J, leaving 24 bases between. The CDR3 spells CASSLTFDGRGVRNEKLFF. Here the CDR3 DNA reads TGTGCCAGCAGTTTAACGTTTGATGGCAGGGGAGTGAGGAATGAAAAACTGTTTTTT.

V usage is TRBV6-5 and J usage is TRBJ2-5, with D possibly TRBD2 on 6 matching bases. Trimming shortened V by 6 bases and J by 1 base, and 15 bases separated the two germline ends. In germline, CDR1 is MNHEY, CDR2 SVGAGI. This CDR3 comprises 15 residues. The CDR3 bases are TGTGCCAGCAGGGATGTACAGCGGGCCCAAGAGACCCAGTACTTC. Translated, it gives CASRDVQRAQETQYF.

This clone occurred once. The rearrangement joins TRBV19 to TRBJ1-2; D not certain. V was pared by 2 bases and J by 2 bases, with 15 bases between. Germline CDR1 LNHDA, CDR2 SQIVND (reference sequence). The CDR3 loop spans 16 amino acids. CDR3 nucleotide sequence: TGTGCCAGTAGTATATGGAGATCGGGAGAAAACTATGGCTACACCTTC. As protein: CASSIWRSGENYGYTF.

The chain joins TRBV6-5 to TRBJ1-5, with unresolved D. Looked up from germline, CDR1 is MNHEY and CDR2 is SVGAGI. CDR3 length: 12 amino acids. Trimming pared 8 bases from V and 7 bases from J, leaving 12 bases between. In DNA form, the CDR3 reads TGTGCCAGCGGGAGGGTAGGGCAGCCCCAGCATTTT. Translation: CASGRVGQPQHF.

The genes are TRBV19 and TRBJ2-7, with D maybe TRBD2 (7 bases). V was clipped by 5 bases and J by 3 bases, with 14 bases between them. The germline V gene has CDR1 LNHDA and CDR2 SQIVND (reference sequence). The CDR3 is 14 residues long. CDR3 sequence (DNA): TGTGCCAGTAGTGAGGGGGGGGCCTTCTACGAGCAGTACTTC. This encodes CASSEGGAFYEQYF.

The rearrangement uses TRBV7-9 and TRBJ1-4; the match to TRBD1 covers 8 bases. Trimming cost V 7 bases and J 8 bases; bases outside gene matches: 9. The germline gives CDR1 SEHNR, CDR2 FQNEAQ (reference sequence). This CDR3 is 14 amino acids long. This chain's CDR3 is CASITGTGNEKLFF. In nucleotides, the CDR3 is TGTGCCAGCATTACCGGGACAGGAAACGAAAAACTGTTTTTT.

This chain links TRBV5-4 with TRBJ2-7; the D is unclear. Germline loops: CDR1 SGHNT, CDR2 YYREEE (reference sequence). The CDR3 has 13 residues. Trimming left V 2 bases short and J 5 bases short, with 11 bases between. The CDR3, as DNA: TGTGCCAGCAGCTTTAGTGCCGTGGACGAGCAGTACTTC. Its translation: CASSFSAVDEQYF. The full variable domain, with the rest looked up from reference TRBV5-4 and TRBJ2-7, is ETGVTQSPTHLIKTRGQQVTLRCSSQSGHNTVSWYQQALGQGPQFIFQYYREEENGRGNFPPRFSGLQFPNYSSELNVNALELDDSALYLCASSFSAVDEQYFGPGTRLTVT.

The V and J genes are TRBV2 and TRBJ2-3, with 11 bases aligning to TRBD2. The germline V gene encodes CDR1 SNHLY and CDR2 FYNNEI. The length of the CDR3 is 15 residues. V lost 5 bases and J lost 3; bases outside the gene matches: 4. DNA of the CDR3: TGTGCCAGCAGTTCCGGGACTAGCGGTACAGATACGCAGTATTTT. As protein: CASSSGTSGTDTQYF.

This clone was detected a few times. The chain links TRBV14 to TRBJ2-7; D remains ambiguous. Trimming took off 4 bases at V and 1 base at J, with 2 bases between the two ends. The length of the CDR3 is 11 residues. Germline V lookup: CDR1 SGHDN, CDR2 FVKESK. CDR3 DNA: TGTGCCAGCAGCCCGTCCTACGAGCAGTACTTC. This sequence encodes CASSPSYEQYF.

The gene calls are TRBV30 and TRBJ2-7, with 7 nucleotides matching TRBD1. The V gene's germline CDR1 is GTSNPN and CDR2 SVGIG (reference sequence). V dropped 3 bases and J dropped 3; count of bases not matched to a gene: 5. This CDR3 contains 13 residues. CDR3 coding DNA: TGTGCCTGGAGATCAACAGGGGTCTACGAGCAGTACTTC. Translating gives CAWRSTGVYEQYF. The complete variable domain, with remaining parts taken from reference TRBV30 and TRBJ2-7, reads SQTIHQWPATLVQPVGSPLSLECTVEGTSNPNLYWYRQAAGRGLQLLFYSVGIGQISSEVPQNLSASRPQDRQFILSSKKLLLSDSGFYLCAWRSTGVYEQYFGPGTRLTVT.

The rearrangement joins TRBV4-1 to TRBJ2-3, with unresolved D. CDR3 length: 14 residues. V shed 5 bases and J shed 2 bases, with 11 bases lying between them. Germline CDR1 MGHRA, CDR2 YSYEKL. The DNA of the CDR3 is TGCGCCAGCAGCGAGGAACGGTACACAGATACGCAGTATTTT. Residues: CASSEERYTDTQYF.

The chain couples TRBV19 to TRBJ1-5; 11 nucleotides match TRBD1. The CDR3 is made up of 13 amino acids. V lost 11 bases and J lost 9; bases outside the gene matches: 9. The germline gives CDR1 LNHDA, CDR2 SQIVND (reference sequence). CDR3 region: CAVRDRGTGPQHF. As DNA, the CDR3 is TGTGCCGTGCGGGACAGGGGGACCGGGCCCCAGCATTTT.

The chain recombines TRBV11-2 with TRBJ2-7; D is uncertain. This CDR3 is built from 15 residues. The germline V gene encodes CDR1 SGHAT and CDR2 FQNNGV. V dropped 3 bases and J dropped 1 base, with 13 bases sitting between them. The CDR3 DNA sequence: TGTGCCAGCAGCTTGAGTGCGGATCCTTCCTACGAGCAGTACTTC. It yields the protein CASSLSADPSYEQYF.

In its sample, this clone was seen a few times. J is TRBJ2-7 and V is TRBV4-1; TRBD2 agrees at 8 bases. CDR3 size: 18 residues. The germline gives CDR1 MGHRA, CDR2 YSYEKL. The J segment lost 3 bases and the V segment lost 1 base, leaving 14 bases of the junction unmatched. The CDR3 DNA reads TGCGCCAGCAGCCAAGCCCGGGGAGTCGGGGGGGATGTCTACGAGCAGTACTTC. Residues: CASSQARGVGGDVYEQYF.

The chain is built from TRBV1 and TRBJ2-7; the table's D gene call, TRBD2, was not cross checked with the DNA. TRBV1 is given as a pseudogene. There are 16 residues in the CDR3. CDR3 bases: TGCACCAGCAGCCAAGTAGGGCGGGACGACCAGTACGAGCAGTACTTC. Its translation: CTSSQVGRDDQYEQYF.

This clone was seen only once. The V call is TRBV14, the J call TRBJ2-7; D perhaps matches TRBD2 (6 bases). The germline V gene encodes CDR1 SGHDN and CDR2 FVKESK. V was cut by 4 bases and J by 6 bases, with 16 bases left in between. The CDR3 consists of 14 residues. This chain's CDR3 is CASSRPDWRGEQYF. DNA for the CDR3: TGTGCCAGCAGCCGCCCCGACTGGAGGGGCGAGCAGTACTTC.

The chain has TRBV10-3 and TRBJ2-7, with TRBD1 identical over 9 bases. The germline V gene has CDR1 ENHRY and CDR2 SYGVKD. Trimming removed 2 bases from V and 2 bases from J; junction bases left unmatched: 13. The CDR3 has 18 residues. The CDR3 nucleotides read TGTGCCATCAGTGAGGGGGACAGGGTGGGAGTAGAGACCTACGAGCAGTACTTC. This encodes CAISEGDRVGVETYEQYF.